This T cell receptor beta chain was recovered during a study of OX40 agonist ivuxolimab in advanced cancers. Study as a whole: Clinicians treated patients with ivuxolimab, an agonistic anti-OX40 (CD134) antibody.

The CDR3 runs to 14 residues. V was cut by 2 bases and J by 1 base, with 8 bases left in between. The germline gives CDR1 MNHNY, CDR2 SVGAGI (reference sequence). TCRdb's copy holds only in-frame clones and misses some; the assay was immunoSEQ multiplex PCR. Of roughly 48,000 clones listed, approximately 84% are singletons. The sequenced sample was CD4+ or CD8+ T cells sorted from blood, obtained in a trial of the OX40 agonist ivuxolimab. V is TRBV6-6 and J is TRBJ1-1; perhaps TRBD1 as D (6 bases). The TCR was taken from an adult with an advanced solid tumor such as melanoma, head and neck, liver or kidney cancer. DNA for the CDR3: TGTGCCAGCAGTTACACAGGGCAGAACACTGAAGCTTTCTTT. Protein: CASSYTGQNTEAFF.